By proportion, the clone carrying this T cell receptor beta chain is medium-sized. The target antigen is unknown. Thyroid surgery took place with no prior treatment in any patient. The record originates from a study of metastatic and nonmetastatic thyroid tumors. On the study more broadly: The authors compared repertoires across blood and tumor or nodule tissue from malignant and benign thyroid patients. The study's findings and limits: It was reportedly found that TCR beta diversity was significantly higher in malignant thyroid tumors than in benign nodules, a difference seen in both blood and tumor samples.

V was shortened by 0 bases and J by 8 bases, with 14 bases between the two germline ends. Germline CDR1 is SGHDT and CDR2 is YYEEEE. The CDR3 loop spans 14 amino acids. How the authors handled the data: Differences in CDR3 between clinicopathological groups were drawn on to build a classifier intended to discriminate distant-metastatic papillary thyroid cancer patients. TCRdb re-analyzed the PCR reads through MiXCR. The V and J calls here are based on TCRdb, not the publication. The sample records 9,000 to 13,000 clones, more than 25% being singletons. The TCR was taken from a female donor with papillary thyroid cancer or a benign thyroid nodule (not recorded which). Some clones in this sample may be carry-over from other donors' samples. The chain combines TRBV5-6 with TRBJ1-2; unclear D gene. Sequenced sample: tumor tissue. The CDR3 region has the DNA TGTGCCAGCAGCTTGGTTAGGACGGTTCGCGGCTACACCTTC. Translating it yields CASSLVRTVRGYTF.